The T cell receptor beta chain described here comes from a study of Tregs in tolerant kidney transplant recipients (dated by TCRdb to the late 2010s). At the level of the whole study: The transplants used related donors along with nonmyeloablative bone marrow transplantation, and in the human trials mixed chimerism was transient. The study used TCRbeta sequencing to identify donor-specific regulatory T cells before combined kidney and bone marrow transplantation, then tracked those cells after transplant.

For CDR1 and CDR2, the germline V gene lists SGHNT and YENEEA. Clipping removes 5 bases from V and 9 bases from J, with 7 as the unmatched junction base count. From the cysteine up to the phenylalanine, the CDR3 has a length of 14 residues. The CDR3 was read in part: 33 bases, with the frame set at base 1. The sample's time point label, decoded: blood sample drawn before combined kidney and bone marrow transplant. Unstimulated Tregs (CD4+CD25+CD127-), CD4+ non-Tregs (CD4+CD25-), CD4 and CD8 cells were FACS-sorted from thawed PBMCs. The patients were several recipients of combined kidney and bone marrow transplants from the ITN036ST trial, and samples were available only from these trial subjects. Healthy control blood was processed to PBMCs by Ficoll density gradient and cryopreserved, and patient PBMCs were collected before and after transplant. With respect to this clone: This clone's antigen is unknown. The read finishes 3 residues shy of the CDR3 end, and the germline J gene is used to complete it.

Genomic DNA was extracted from sorted cells with the QIAGEN DNeasy Blood and Tissue Kit for TCRbeta CDR3 sequencing. High-throughput TCRbeta CDR3 sequencing, which included PCR amplification with bias correction and internal controls, was done commercially through immunoSEQ. The study's processing was this. A unique productive TCRbeta sequence was defined by the CDR3 nucleotide sequence when primers matched, and otherwise by the CDR3 amino acid sequence together with the Vbeta and Jbeta genes. To correct for sorting error, sequences found in more than one sorted population at a frequency ratio of 2:1 or less were discarded, and the remaining shared sequences were assigned to the population with the higher frequency. Donor-reactive sequences were defined as at least 5-fold expanded in CFSE-low cells versus unstimulated cells, with frequency of at least 0.01% in CFSE-low cells. Jensen-Shannon divergence, calculated on the top 100 TCRbeta sequences ranked by frequency, was used to quantify repertoire divergence. For samples with multiple sequencing runs, sorting error was corrected separately for each run before the runs were pooled. TCRdb took this table from immuneACCESS and kept in-frame rearrangements with V and J called. Such tables lack part of the clones; where checked against another copy, unresolved V genes explain under half of the gap, and the rest is unexplained. Clone size and the V and J calls come from that table; the DNA yielded D and trimming. The table for this sample shows roughly 48,000 clones. The biggest ten clones account for about 0.85% of the sample.

Paper-wide results and their limitations: For some patients, the PCR primers changed as time went on, which meant samples from those patients could not be compared with one another at the nucleotide level. Because the study included only a small number of patients, the results must be confirmed in larger populations and under other immunosuppression protocols. Biological reproducibility was not directly addressed, though technical replication error appeared minimal. In tolerant patients, the expansion of donor-specific Tregs was greater than global Treg expansion, suggesting that the expansion was antigen-driven rather than nonspecific. Expanding Tregs with activated donor B cells appeared to identify the most biologically relevant and donor-specific TCRbeta repertoire.

Sequenced material: CD4+ T cells from blood, taken before the transplant. This clonotype was sampled from a human donor who received a combined kidney and bone marrow transplant. The chain uses TRBV11-3 and TRBJ2-1, and 10 junction bases match TRBD2. CDR3 bases read: TGTGCCAGCAGCCGAGCGGGAGGGCCGGGTGAG. Its translation is CASSRAGGPGE. The entire CDR3 reads CASSRAGGPGEQFF.